This T cell receptor beta chain was recovered during a study of graft-versus-host responses after intestinal transplantation. Study-wide findings and caveats: The authors found GvH clones in recipient marrow, some appearing first in ileum or blood.

Data came from immunoSEQ multiplex PCR; TCRdb stores just in-frame clones and leaves some out. The sample gives under 90,000 clones, approximately 90% of which show up once; roughly 0.64% is in the top ten. With regard to this clone: The antigen is unknown.

Sequences were derived from PBMCs, sampled 98 days after intestinal transplantation. The clonotype was recovered from a human patient who received an intestinal transplant, so some T cells may come from the graft donor.

The CDR3 region is CASSLAGDTDTQYF. CDR3 in DNA: TGTGCCAGCAGCTTGGCAGGGGACACAGATACGCAGTATTTT. The rearrangement joins TRBV5-6 to TRBJ2-3, with TRBD1 as a possible D gene (6 bases). Germline CDR1 is SGHDT and CDR2 is YYEEEE. CDR3 size: 14 residues. Trimming stripped 0 bases from V and 2 bases from J, with 7 bases between.